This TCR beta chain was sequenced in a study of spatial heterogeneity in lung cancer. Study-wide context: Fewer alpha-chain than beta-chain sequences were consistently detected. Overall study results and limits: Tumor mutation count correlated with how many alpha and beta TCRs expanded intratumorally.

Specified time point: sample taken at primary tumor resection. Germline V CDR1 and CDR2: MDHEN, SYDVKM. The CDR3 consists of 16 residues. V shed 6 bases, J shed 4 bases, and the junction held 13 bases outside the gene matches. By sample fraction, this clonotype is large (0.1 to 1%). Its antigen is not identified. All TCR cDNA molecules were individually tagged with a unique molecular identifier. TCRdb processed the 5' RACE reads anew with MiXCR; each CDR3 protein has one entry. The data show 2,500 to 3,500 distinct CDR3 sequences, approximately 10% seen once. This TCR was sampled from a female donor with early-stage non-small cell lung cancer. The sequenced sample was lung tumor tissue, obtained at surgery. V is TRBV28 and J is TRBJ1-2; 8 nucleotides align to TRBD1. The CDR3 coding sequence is TGTGCCAGCAGAGCACGACAGGGGTCCGGCGGCTATGGCTACACCTTC. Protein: CASRARQGSGGYGYTF.